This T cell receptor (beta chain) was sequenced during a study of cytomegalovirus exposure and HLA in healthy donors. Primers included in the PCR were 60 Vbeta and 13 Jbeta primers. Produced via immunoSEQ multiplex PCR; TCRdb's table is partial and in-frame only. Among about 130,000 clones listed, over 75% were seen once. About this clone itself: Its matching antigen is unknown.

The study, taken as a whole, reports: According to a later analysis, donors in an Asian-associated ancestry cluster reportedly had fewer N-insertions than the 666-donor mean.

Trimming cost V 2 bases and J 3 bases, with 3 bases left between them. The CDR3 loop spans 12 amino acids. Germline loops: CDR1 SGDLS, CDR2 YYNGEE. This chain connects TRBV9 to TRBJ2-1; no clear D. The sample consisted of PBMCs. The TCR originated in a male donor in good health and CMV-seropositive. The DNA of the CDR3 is TGTGCCAGCAGCGTCGGCTACAATGAGCAGTTCTTC. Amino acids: CASSVGYNEQFF.